A single T cell receptor (beta chain) is shown here with its context. The sample comes from a study of blood T cell repertoires in COVID-19. The data were produced by immunoSEQ multiplex PCR, yet TCRdb's version contains in-frame clones alone and is incomplete. This sample has 150,000 to 200,000 clones, with over 75% found just once. Material for sequencing was PBMCs or T cells enriched from blood (not recorded which). The clonotype comes from a man aged 40-49 years who had recovered from COVID-19.

The CDR3 region is CASSLDRVLAKNIQYF. DNA for the CDR3: TGCGCCAGCAGCTTGGATCGGGTTCTAGCCAAAAACATTCAGTACTTC. The V call is TRBV5-1, the J call TRBJ2-4; D not resolved. Germline CDR1 SGHRS, CDR2 YFSETQ. The CDR3 extends over 16 amino acids. V lost 0 bases, J lost 0 bases, and 10 bases lay in between.